This TCR beta chain was recorded in a study of chemoradiotherapy in HPV16-positive cancers. Germline V CDR1 and CDR2: SGHAT, FQNNGV. This CDR3 has 19 residues. Trimming cost V 0 bases and J 1 base; bases outside gene matches: 8. Data came from immunoSEQ multiplex PCR; TCRdb stores just in-frame clones and leaves some out. The sample lists 22,000 or so clones; about 90% were seen once. The rearrangement uses TRBV11-2 and TRBJ2-5, with 13 bases matching TRBD2. Specimen: blood, collected from a patient who underwent chemoradiotherapy. The receptor comes from a human donor with HPV-associated anogenital cancer. For the CDR3, the DNA is TGTGCCAGCAGCTTAGAGGGGCGGACTAGCGGGGGAATCCAAGAGACCCAGTACTTC. Amino acid sequence: CASSLEGRTSGGIQETQYF.